This note documents a single T cell receptor beta chain sequence. No antigen is known for it. The junction differs from germline at one of its ends, possibly a read error. The entry originates in a study of T cell responses to AZD1222 COVID-19 vaccine (dated by TCRdb to about 2021). For context, the study as a whole: AZD1222 recipients given second doses at about 4 weeks or at about 12 weeks were pooled, since spike-specific TCR depth and breadth were not found to differ between the two schedules. TCR sequencing was performed for 230 to 250 trial participants, of whom roughly 200 were given two doses of AZD1222 and 26 were given two doses of MenACWY control vaccine. Enrollment into the trials was organized by age into subgroups of 18-55, 56-69 and 70-plus years, and those subgroups contained approximately 160, 26 and 62 TCR-sequenced participants, respectively. The investigation overall reported the following: After two AZD1222 doses, spike-specific TCR breadth and depth were significantly higher than at day 0 and than in MenACWY recipients. The whole spike protein was spanned by vaccine-associated CD4 TCRs, and dominant responses were seen in regions 160-218 and 743-854. Conclusions about previously exposed vaccinees are limited, since just a handful of AZD1222 recipients were seropositive for SARS-CoV-2 at baseline. Participants were mostly white British, with more females than males. The authors suggested clonal diversity may have been underestimated. In the small 56-69-year group, the increase in depth fell short of significance, most likely because of low power. No day 14 peak-response samples were available, so repertoires were characterized only after the peak T cell response. Reportedly, close to half of the unique spike-specific TCRs recognized epitopes lying outside the regions that are mutated in the B.1.351 and B.1.1.7 variants.

The CDR3 regions of human TCRbeta chains were subjected to immunosequencing. Processing in the source paper ran as follows. Repertoire TCRs were matched against a reference library of SARS-CoV-2-specific TCRs generated with the MIRA antigen-specificity platform. Breadth was defined as the fraction of unique TCRs that were SARS-CoV-2-associated, and depth was defined as the fraction of total T cells that were SARS-CoV-2-associated. Using the MIRA data, every spike-specific TCR was mapped to the spike region that the TCR reacted to and assigned to either a CD4 or a CD8 class. Log10-transformed breadth and depth values were compared by one-way ANOVA with Sidak's multiple comparisons tests. Drawn from immuneACCESS, this table holds only the in-frame rearrangements with V and J called that TCRdb kept. Clones are partly lost; checked studies trace under half to an unresolved V gene and leave the rest unexplained. V, J and clone size are taken as reported in that table, and D and trimming were inferred from the DNA itself. This sample holds about 120,000 clones; roughly 89% were observed only once. Around 8% of the sample comes from the top ten.

This specimen's time point label, interpreted: baseline before first vaccination. Samples from vaccinated people were obtained from the UK trials COV001 and COV002, which included a single-blind randomized controlled phase 2/3 trial of AZD1222 (ChAdOx1 nCoV-19) in healthy adults. Trial participant PBMC samples were collected at day 0 and day 28 after the second dose for TCRbeta chain sequencing. This receptor was taken from an adult in good health. Source: peripheral blood, taken on day 0 of AZD1222 vaccination.

The nucleotide sequence is TGTGCTAGCAGCCAGTATGATTGGGCTACTGAAGCTTTCTTT. Its protein product is CASSQYDWATEAFF. This chain is built from TRBV14 and TRBJ1-1; confidence is insufficient to name the D gene. There are 14 amino acids in the CDR3, from cysteine to phenylalanine inclusive. Solely the CDR3 DNA is kept, with 42 bases framed from the first base. Taken from the germline V gene, the CDR1 and CDR2 loops are SGHDN and FVKESK.